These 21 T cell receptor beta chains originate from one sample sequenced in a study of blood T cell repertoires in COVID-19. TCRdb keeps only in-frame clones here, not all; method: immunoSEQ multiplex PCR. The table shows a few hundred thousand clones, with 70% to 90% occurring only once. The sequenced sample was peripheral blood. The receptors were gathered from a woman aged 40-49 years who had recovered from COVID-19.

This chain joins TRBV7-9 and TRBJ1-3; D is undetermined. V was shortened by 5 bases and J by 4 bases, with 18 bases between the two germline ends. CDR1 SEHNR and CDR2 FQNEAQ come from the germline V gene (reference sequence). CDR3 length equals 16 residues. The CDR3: CASSPSDWYNGNTIYF. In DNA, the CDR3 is TGTGCCAGCAGCCCATCGGACTGGTACAACGGAAACACCATATATTTT.

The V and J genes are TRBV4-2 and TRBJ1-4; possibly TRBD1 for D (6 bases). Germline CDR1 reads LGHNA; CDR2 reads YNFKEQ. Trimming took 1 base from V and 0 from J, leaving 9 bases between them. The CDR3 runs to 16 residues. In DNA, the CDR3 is TGTGCCAGCAGCCAAGCCGGGACACCAACTAATGAAAAACTGTTTTTT. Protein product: CASSQAGTPTNEKLFF.

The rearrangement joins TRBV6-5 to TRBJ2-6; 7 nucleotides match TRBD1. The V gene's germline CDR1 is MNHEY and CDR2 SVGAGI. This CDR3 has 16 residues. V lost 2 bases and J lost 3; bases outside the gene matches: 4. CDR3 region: CASSYQDRVGANVLTF. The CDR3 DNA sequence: TGTGCCAGCAGTTACCAAGACAGGGTTGGGGCCAACGTCCTGACTTTC.

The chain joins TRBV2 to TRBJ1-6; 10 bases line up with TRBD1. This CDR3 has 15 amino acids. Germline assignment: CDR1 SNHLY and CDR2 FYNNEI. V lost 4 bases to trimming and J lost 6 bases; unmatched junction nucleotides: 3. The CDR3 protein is CASSAGTGVNSPLHF. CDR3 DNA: TGTGCCAGCAGTGCTGGGACAGGGGTTAATTCACCCCTCCACTTT.

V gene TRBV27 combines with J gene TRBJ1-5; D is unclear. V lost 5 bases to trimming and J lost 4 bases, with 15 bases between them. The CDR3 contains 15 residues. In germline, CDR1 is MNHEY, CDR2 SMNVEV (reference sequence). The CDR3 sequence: CASSPRGRENQPQHF. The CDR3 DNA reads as TGTGCCAGCAGTCCCCGGGGAAGGGAGAATCAGCCCCAGCATTTT.

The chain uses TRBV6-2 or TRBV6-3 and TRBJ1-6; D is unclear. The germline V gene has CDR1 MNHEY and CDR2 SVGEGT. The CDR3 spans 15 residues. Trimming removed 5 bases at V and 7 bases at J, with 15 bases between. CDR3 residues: CASSTLKAGNSPLHF. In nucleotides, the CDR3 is TGTGCCAGCAGTACCCTAAAGGCGGGGAATTCACCCCTCCACTTT.

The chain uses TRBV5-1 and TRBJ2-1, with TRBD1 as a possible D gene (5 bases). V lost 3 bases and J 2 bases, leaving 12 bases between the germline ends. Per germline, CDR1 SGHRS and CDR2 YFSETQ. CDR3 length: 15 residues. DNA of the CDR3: TGCGCCAGCAGCTCCCGACTGGACACCTACAATGAGCAGTTCTTC. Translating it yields CASSSRLDTYNEQFF.

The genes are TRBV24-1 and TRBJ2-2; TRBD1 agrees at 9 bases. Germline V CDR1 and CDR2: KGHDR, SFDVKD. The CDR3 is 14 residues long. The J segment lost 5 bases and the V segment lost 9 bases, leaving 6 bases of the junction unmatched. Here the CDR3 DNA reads TGTGCCACCGGCGGGACAGGGTGGACCGGGGAGCTGTTTTTT. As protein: CATGGTGWTGELFF.

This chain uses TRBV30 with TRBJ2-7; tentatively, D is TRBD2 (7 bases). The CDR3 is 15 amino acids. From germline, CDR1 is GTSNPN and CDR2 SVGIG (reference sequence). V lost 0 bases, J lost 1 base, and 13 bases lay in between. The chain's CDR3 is CAWSVVRGGSYEQYF. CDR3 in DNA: TGTGCCTGGAGTGTCGTAAGGGGGGGGTCCTACGAGCAGTACTTC. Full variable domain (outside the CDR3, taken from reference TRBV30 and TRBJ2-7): SQTIHQWPATLVQPVGSPLSLECTVEGTSNPNLYWYRQAAGRGLQLLFYSVGIGQISSEVPQNLSASRPQDRQFILSSKKLLLSDSGFYLCAWSVVRGGSYEQYFGPGTRLTVT.

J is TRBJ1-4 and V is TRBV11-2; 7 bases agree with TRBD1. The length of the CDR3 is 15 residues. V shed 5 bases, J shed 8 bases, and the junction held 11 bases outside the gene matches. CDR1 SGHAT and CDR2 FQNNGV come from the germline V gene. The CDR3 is CASSSDRAGREKLFF. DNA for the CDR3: TGTGCCAGCAGCAGCGACAGGGCGGGTCGGGAAAAACTGTTTTTT. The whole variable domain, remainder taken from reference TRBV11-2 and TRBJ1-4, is EAGVAQSPRYKIIEKRQSVAFWCNPISGHATLYWYQQILGQGPKLLIQFQNNGVVDDSQLPKDRFSAERLKGVDSTLKIQPAKLEDSAVYLCASSSDRAGREKLFFGSGTQLSVL.

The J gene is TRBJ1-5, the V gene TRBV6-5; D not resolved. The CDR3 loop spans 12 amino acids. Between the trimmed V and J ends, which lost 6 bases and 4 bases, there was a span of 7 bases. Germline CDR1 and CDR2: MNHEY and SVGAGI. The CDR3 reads CASSPRNQPQHF. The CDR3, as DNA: TGTGCCAGCAGCCCCCGGAATCAGCCCCAGCATTTT.

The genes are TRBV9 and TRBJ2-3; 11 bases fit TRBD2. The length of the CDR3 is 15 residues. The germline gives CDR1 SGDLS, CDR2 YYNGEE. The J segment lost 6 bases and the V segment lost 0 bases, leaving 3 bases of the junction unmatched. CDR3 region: CASSVGVAGGDTQYF. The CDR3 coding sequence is TGTGCCAGCAGCGTAGGGGTAGCGGGAGGGGATACGCAGTATTTT. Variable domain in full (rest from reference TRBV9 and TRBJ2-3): DSGVTQTPKHLITATGQRVTLRCSPRSGDLSVYWYQQSLDQGLQFLIQYYNGEERAKGNILERFSAQQFPDLHSELNLSSLELGDSALYFCASSVGVAGGDTQYFGPGTRLTVL.

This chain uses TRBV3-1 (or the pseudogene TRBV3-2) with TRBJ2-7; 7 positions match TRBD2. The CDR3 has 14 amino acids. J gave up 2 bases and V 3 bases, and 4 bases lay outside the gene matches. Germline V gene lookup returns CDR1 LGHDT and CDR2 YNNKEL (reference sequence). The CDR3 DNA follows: TGTGCCAGCAGCCAGAATAGCGGGCCCTACGAGCAGTACTTC. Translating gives CASSQNSGPYEQYF.

CDR3 sequence: CASNPSGTSTDTQYF. For the CDR3, the DNA is TGTGCCAGCAACCCAAGCGGGACAAGCACAGATACGCAGTATTTT. This chain links TRBV11-2 with TRBJ2-3, with D possibly TRBD2 on 7 matching bases. The CDR3 has 15 residues. Trimming took off 7 bases at V and 0 bases at J, with 14 bases between the two ends. Germline loops: CDR1 SGHAT, CDR2 FQNNGV.

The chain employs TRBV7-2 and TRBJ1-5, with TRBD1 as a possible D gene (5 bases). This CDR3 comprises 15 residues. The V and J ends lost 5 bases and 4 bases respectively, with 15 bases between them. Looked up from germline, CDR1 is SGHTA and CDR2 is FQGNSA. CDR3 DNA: TGTGCCAGCAGCCAAGGGGCAGGGCATAATCAGCCCCAGCATTTT. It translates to CASSQGAGHNQPQHF.

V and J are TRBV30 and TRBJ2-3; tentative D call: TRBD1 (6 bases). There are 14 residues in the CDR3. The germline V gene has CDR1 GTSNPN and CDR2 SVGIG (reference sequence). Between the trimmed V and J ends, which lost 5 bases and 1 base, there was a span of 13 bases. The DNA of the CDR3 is TGTGCCTGGGGTGGGGGCAGCCGCACAGATACGCAGTATTTT. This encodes CAWGGGSRTDTQYF.

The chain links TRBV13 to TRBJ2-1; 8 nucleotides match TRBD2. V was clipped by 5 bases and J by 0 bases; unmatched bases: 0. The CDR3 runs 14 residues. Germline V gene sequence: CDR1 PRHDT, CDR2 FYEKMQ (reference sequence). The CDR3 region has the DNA TGTGCCAGCAGCCGGGGGGGCTCCTACAATGAGCAGTTCTTC. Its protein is CASSRGGSYNEQFF.

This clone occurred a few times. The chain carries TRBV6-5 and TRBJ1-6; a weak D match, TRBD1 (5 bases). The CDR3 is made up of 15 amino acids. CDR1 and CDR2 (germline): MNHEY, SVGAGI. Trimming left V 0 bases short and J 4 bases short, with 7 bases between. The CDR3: CASSYSGGYNSPLHF. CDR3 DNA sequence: TGTGCCAGCAGTTACTCGGGGGGGTATAATTCACCCCTCCACTTT.

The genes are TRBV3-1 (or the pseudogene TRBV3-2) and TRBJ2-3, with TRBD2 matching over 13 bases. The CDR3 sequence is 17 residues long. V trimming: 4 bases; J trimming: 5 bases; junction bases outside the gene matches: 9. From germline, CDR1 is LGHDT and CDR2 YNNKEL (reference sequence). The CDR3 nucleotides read TGTGCCAGCAGCCCCCCGGGACTAGCGGGATGGGGAGATACGCAGTATTTT. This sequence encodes CASSPPGLAGWGDTQYF.

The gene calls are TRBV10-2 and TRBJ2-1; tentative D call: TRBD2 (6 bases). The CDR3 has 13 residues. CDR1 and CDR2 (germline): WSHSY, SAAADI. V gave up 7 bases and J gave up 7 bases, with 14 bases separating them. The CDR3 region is CASNPGLENEQFF. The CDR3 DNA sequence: TGCGCCAGCAACCCGGGACTTGAGAATGAGCAGTTCTTC.

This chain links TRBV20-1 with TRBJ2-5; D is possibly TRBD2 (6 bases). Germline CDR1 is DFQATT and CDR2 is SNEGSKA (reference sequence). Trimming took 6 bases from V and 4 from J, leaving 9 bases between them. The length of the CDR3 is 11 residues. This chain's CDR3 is CSAPAGETQYF. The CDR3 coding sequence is TGCAGTGCCCCAGCGGGAGAGACCCAGTACTTC.